This TCR beta chain was obtained from a study of OX40 agonist ivuxolimab in advanced cancers. Whole-study findings and limits: Partly responding patients at 0.1-3.0 mg/kg showed some of the smallest clonal expansion. Expanded peripheral T-cell antigen specificity went undetermined.

The CDR3 runs to 14 residues. The V end was cut by 5 bases, the J end by 5 bases, with 15 bases between. Germline lookup yields CDR1 SGHTA and CDR2 FQGTGA. Sequenced by immunoSEQ multiplex PCR; TCRdb stores in-frame clones only, minus some. There are about 69,000 clones in the sample; 90% occur only once, and approximately 10% lies in the top ten. As concerns this clone: What it recognizes is unknown.

People who had autoimmune disease history or systemic immunosuppression were excluded. The sample was CD4+ or CD8+ T cells sorted from blood, taken in a trial of the OX40 agonist ivuxolimab. The source is an adult with an advanced solid tumor such as melanoma, head and neck, liver or kidney cancer. The chain employs TRBV7-3 and TRBJ2-5; D is possibly TRBD2 (6 bases). In DNA form, the CDR3 reads TGTGCCAGCAGCCTTGACGGGAGTGGGGAGACCCAGTACTTC. It specifies CASSLDGSGETQYF. The full variable domain, in which reference TRBV7-3 and TRBJ2-5 provide the parts outside the CDR3, is GAGVSQTPSNKVTEKGKYVELRCDPISGHTALYWYRQSLGQGPEFLIYFQGTGAADDSGLPNDRFFAVRPEGSVSTLKIQRTERGDSAVYLCASSLDGSGETQYFGPGTRLLVL.